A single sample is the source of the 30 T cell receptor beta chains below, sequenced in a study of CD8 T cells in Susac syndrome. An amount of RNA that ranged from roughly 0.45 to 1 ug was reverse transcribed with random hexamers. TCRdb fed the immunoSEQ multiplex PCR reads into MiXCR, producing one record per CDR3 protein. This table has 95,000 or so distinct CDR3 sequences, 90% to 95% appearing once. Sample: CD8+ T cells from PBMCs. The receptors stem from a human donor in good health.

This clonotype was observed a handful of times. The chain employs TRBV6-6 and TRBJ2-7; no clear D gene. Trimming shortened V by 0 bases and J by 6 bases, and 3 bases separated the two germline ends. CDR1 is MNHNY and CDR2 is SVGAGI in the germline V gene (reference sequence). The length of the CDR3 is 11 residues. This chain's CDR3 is CASSYSGEQYF. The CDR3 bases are TGTGCCAGCAGTTACTCGGGCGAGCAGTACTTC.

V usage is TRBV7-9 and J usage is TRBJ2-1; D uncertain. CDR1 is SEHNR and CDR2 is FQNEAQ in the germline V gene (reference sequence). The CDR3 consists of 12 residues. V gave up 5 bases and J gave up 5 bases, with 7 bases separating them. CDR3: CASSHLDNEQFF. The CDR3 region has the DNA TGTGCCAGCAGCCATCTGGACAATGAGCAGTTCTTC.

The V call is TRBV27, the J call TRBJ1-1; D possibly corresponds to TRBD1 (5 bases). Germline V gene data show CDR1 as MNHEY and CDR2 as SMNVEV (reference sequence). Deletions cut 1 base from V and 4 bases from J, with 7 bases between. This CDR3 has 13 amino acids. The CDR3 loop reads CASSLFGGTEAFF. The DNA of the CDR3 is TGTGCCAGCAGTTTATTTGGGGGCACTGAAGCTTTCTTT.

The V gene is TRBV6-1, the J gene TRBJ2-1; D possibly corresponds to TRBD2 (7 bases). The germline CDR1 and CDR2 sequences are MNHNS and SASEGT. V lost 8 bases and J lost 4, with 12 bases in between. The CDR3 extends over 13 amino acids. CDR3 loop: CASVRGAYNEQFF. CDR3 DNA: TGTGCCAGCGTCCGGGGGGCGTACAATGAGCAGTTCTTC.

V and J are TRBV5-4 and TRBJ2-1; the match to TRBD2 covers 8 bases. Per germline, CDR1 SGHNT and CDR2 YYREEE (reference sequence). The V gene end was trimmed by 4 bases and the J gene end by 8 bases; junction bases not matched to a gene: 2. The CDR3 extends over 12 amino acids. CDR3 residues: CASSRGGDEQFF. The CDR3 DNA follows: TGTGCCAGCAGCCGGGGGGGGGATGAGCAGTTCTTC.

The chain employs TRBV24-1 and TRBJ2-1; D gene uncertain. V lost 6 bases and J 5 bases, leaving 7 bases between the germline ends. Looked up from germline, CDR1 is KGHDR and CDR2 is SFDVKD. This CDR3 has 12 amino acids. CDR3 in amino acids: CATSMSNNEQFF. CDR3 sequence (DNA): TGTGCCACCAGTATGTCTAACAATGAGCAGTTCTTC.

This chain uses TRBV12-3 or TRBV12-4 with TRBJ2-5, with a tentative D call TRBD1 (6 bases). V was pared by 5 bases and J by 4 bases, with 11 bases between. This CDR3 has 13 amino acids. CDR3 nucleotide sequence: TGTGCCAGCAGTCTACAGGGACGAGAGACCCAGTACTTC. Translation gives CASSLQGRETQYF.

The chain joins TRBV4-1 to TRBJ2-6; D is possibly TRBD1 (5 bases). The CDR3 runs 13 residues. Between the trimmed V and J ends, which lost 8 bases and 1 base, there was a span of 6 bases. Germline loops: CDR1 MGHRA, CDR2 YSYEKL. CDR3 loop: CASSGSGANVLTF. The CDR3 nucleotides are TGCGCCAGCTCAGGGTCTGGGGCCAACGTCCTGACTTTC.

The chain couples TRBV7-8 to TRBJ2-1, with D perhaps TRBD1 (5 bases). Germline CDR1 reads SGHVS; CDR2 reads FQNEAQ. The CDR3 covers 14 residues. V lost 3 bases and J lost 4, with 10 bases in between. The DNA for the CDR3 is TGTGCCAGCAGCTTGGTACAGGCATACAATGAGCAGTTCTTC. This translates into CASSLVQAYNEQFF.

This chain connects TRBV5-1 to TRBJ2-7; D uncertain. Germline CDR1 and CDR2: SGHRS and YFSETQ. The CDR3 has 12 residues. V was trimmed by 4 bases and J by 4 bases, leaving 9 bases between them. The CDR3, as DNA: TGCGCCAGCAGCAACGGGCCGTACGAGCAGTACTTC. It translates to CASSNGPYEQYF.

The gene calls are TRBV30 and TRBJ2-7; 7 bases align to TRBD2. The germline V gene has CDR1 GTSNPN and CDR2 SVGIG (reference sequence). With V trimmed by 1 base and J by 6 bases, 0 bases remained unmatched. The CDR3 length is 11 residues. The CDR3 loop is CAWSGGGEQYF. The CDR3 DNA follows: TGTGCCTGGAGTGGCGGGGGCGAGCAGTACTTC. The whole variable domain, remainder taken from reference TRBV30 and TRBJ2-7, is SQTIHQWPATLVQPVGSPLSLECTVEGTSNPNLYWYRQAAGRGLQLLFYSVGIGQISSEVPQNLSASRPQDRQFILSSKKLLLSDSGFYLCAWSGGGEQYFGPGTRLTVT.

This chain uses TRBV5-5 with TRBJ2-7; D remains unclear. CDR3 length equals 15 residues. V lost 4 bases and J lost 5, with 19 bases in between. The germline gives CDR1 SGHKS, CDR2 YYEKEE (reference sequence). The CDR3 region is CASSPQSSQRDEQYF. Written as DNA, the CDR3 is TGTGCCAGCAGCCCGCAGAGCTCCCAACGGGACGAGCAGTACTTC.

CDR3 in DNA: TGTGCCAGCAGCCAAGAAAACGATTACTTCCAAGAGACCCAGTACTTC. This gives the protein CASSQENDYFQETQYF. This chain uses TRBV3-1 with TRBJ2-5, with unresolved D. In germline, CDR1 is LGHDT, CDR2 YNNKEL (reference sequence). Trimming cost V 0 bases and J 1 base, with 12 bases left between them. The CDR3 covers 16 residues.

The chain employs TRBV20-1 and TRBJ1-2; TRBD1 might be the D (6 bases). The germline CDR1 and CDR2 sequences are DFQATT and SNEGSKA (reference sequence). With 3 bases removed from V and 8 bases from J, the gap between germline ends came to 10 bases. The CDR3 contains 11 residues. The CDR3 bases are TGCAGTGCTAGCCGAGACAGGGGCTACACCTTC. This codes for CSASRDRGYTF.

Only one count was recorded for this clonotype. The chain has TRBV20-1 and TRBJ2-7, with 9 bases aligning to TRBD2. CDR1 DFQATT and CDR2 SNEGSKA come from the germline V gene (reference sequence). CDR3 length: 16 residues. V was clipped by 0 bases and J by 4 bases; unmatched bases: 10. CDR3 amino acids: CSARDPTSGELYEQYF. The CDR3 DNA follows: TGCAGTGCTAGAGATCCGACTAGCGGAGAGTTGTACGAGCAGTACTTC.

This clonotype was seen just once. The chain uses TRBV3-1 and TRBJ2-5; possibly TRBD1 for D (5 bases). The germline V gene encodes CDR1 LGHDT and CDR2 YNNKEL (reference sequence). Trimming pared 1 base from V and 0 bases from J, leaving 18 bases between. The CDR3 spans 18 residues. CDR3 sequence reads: CASSQALSITGDQETQYF. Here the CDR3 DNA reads TGTGCCAGCAGCCAAGCTTTAAGTATCACAGGAGACCAAGAGACCCAGTACTTC.

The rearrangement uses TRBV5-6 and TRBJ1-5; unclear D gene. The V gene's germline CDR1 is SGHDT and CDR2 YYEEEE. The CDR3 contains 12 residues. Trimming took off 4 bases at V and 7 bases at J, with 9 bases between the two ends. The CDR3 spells CASSAGEQPQHF. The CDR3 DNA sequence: TGTGCCAGCAGCGCTGGAGAGCAGCCCCAGCATTTT.

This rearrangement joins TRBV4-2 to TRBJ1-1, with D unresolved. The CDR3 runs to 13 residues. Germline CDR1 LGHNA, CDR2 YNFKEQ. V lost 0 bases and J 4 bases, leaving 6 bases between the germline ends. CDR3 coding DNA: TGTGCCAGCAGCCAAGAACGGCTCACTGAAGCTTTCTTT. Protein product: CASSQERLTEAFF.

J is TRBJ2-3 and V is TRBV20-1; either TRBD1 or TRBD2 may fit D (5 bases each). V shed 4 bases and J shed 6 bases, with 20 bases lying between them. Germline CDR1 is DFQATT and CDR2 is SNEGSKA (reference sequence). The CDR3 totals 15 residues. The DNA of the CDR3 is TGCAGTGCTAATAACCGGGACCTCAAGTTGGATACGCAGTATTTT. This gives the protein CSANNRDLKLDTQYF.

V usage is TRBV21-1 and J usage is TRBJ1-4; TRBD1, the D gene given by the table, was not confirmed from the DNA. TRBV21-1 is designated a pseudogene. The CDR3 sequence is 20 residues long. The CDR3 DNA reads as TGTGCCAGCAGCAACGCATTATCCAAGGGACAGGCCCACTCTAATGAAAAACTGTTTTTT. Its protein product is CASSNALSKGQAHSNEKLFF.

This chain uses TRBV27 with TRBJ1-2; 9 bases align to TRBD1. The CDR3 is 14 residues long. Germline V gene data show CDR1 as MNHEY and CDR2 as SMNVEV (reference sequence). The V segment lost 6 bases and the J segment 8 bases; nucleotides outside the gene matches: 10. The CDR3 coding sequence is TGTGCCAGCAGGCCGAACAGGGGGCTAGACGGCTACACCTTC. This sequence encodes CASRPNRGLDGYTF.

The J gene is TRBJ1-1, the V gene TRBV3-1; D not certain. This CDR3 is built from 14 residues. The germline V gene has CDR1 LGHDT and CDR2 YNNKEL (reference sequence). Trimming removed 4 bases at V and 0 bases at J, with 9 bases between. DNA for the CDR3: TGTGCCAGCAGCCGCGGGCGACTGAACACTGAAGCTTTCTTT. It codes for CASSRGRLNTEAFF.

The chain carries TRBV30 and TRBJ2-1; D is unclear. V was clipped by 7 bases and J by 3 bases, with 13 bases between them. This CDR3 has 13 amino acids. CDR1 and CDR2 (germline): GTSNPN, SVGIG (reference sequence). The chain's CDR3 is CASQYPNYNEQFF. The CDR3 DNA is TGTGCCTCACAGTACCCCAACTACAATGAGCAGTTCTTC. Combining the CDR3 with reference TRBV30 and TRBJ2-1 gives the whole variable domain SQTIHQWPATLVQPVGSPLSLECTVEGTSNPNLYWYRQAAGRGLQLLFYSVGIGQISSEVPQNLSASRPQDRQFILSSKKLLLSDSGFYLCASQYPNYNEQFFGPGTRLTVL.

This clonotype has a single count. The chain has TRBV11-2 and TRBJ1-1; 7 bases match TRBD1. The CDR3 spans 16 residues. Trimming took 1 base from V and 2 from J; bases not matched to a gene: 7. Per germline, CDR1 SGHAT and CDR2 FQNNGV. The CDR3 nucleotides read TGTGCCAGCAGCTTAGGCGCCGGGACAGTAAACACTGAAGCTTTCTTT. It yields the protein CASSLGAGTVNTEAFF.

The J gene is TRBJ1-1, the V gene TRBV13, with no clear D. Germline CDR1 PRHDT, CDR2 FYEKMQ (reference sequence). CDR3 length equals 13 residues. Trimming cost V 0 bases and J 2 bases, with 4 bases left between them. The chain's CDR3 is CASSLGHNTEAFF. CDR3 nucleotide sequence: TGTGCCAGCAGCTTAGGACACAACACTGAAGCTTTCTTT.

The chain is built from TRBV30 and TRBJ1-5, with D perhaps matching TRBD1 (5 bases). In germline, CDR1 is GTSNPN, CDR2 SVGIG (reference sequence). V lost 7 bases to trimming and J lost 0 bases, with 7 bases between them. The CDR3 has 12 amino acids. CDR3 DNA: TGTGCCTCTGGACATAGCAATCAGCCCCAGCATTTT. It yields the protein CASGHSNQPQHF.

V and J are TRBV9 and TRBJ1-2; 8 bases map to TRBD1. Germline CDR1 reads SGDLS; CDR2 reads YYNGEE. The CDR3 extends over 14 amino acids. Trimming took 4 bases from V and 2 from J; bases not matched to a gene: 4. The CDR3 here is CASSTRQGNYGYTF. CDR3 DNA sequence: TGTGCCAGCAGCACCCGACAGGGGAACTATGGCTACACCTTC.

DNA of the CDR3: TGTGCCAGCAGCTTACAGGGGGCGGTGGTCACTGAAGCTTTCTTT. It specifies CASSLQGAVVTEAFF. The chain carries TRBV13 and TRBJ1-1, with 8 bases matching TRBD1. Germline V lookup: CDR1 PRHDT, CDR2 FYEKMQ (reference sequence). The length of the CDR3 is 15 residues. V lost 2 bases, J lost 4 bases, and 6 bases stayed unmatched.

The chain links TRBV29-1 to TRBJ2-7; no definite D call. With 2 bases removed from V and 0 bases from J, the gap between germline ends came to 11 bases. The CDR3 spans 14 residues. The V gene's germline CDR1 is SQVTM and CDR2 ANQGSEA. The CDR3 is CSVELTDASYEQYF. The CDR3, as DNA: TGCAGCGTTGAACTCACAGACGCCTCCTACGAGCAGTACTTC.

CDR3 bases: TGTGCCACCAGCAGAGATGGGCAATACCAAGAGACCCAGTACTTC. This codes for CATSRDGQYQETQYF. The chain carries TRBV15 and TRBJ2-5; D unclear. Trimming took 0 bases from V and 0 from J, leaving 8 bases between them. CDR1 and CDR2 (germline): LNHNV, YYDKDF (reference sequence). The CDR3 has 15 residues.